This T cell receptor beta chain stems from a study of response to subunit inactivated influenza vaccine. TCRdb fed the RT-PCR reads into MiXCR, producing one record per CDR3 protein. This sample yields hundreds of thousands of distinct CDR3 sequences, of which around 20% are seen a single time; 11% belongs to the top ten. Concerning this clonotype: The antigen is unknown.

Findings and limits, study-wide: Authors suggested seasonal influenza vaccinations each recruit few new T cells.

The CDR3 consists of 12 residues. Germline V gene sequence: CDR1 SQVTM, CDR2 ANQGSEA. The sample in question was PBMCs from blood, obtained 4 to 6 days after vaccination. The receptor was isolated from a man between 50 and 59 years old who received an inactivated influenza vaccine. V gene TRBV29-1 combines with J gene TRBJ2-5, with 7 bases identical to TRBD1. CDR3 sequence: CGATGSYVIQYF. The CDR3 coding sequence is TGCGGGGCGACAGGGTCCTACGTGATCCAGTACTTC.